The 6 T cell receptor beta chains below come from one sample, sequenced in a study of neurological immune-mediated disorders. TCRdb fed the 5' RACE reads into MiXCR, producing one record per CDR3 protein. The sample carries about 10,000 distinct CDR3 sequences, roughly 21% recorded once. The sample comprised CD8+ T cells from blood. The source is an older woman with HTLV-1-associated myelopathy (HAM/TSP).

This clonotype is classed as medium-sized. This rearrangement joins TRBV20-1 to TRBJ2-3, with 15 bases matching TRBD2. The CDR3 is 20 residues long. The trim removed 0 bases at V and 4 bases at J, leaving 14 bases unmatched. The germline V gene encodes CDR1 DFQATT and CDR2 SNEGSKA (reference sequence). CDR3 sequence: CSARDSSPGLAGGPSDTQYF. Here the CDR3 DNA reads TGCAGTGCTAGAGATAGCTCGCCAGGACTAGCGGGGGGGCCCTCAGATACGCAGTATTTT.

This clonotype occurred many times. The chain combines TRBV5-1 with TRBJ2-7, with D maybe TRBD1 (6 bases). Germline assignment: CDR1 SGHRS and CDR2 YFSETQ. This CDR3 region has 11 residues. The CDR3, as DNA: TGCGCTTCGAGGGACACCTACGAGCAGTACTTC. This gives the protein CASRDTYEQYF.

This clonotype was detected many times. The chain couples TRBV5-1 to TRBJ2-1; TRBD1 or TRBD2 may be the D gene (5 bases each). CDR1 is SGHRS, CDR2 YFSETQ, per germline. The CDR3 spans 15 residues. Between the trimmed V and J ends, which lost 2 bases and 2 bases, there was a span of 11 bases. The chain's CDR3 is CASSFVGDAYNEQFF. CDR3 nucleotide sequence: TGCGCCAGCAGCTTTGTGGGGGACGCCTACAATGAGCAGTTCTTC. Full variable domain (outside the CDR3, taken from reference TRBV5-1 and TRBJ2-1): KAGVTQTPRYLIKTRGQQVTLSCSPISGHRSVSWYQQTPGQGLQFLFEYFSETQRNKGNFPGRFSGRQFSNSRSEMNVSTLELGDSALYLCASSFVGDAYNEQFFGPGTRLTVL.

In its sample, this clonotype was seen many times. The chain has TRBV30 and TRBJ1-5; D gene unclear. Germline V CDR1 and CDR2: GTSNPN, SVGIG (reference sequence). The CDR3 consists of 14 residues. Trimming removed 0 bases from V and 5 bases from J, with 11 bases in between. CDR3 in amino acids: CAWSVPVGYQPQHF. DNA of the CDR3: TGTGCCTGGAGTGTACCGGTGGGTTATCAGCCCCAGCATTTT.

For this clonotype: A much larger clone differs from this one at a single base, so this may be a read error. The chain recombines TRBV7-6 with TRBJ2-1; 10 bases match TRBD2. Per the germline V gene, CDR1 is SGHVS and CDR2 is FNYEAQ. Losses at the gene ends were 6 bases for V and 7 bases for J; bases not matched to a gene: 9. This CDR3 spans 15 amino acids. CDR3 nucleotide sequence: TGTGCCAGCAGATTATATAGCGGGGGGTTGAATGAGCAGTTCTTC. It encodes CASRLYSGGLNEQFF.

The rearrangement uses TRBV12-3 or TRBV12-4 and TRBJ2-1; 9 bases map to TRBD1. The trim removed 7 bases at V and 5 bases at J, leaving 3 bases unmatched. This CDR3 has 13 amino acids. The CDR3 region has the DNA TGTGCCAGCATGTGGACAGGGGACAATGAGCAGTTCTTC. Protein product: CASMWTGDNEQFF.